Below, 21 T cell receptor beta chains from the same sample are listed, as sequenced in a study of T-cell memory formation after mild COVID-19. TCRdb reprocessed the 5' RACE reads via MiXCR and lists one record per CDR3 protein. The repertoire includes roughly 15,000 distinct CDR3 sequences, over 20% of them detected once, and around 56% sits in the top ten. Sequencing was done on a sample of PBMCs or a T cell subset sorted from them (not recorded which). The receptors come from a man between 18 and 35 years old who had mild COVID-19 (a few samples of this study predate the infection). Cell type and time point are not known.

At least ten counts were recorded for this clonotype. The gene calls are TRBV15 and TRBJ1-5; no definite D call. V was pared by 1 base and J by 6 bases, with 4 bases between. The CDR3 consists of 12 residues. Germline CDR1 LNHNV, CDR2 YYDKDF (reference sequence). The CDR3 spells CATSRVSQPQHF. CDR3 DNA: TGTGCCACCAGCAGAGTATCTCAGCCCCAGCATTTT. Filled out from reference TRBV15 and TRBJ1-5, the complete variable domain reads DAMVIQNPRYQVTQFGKPVTLSCSQTLNHNVMYWYQQKSSQAPKLLFHYYDKDFNNEADTPDNFQSRRPNTSFCFLDIRSPGLGDTAMYLCATSRVSQPQHFGDGTRLSIL.

J is TRBJ1-5 and V is TRBV6-5; tentatively, D is TRBD1 (6 bases). From germline, CDR1 is MNHEY and CDR2 SVGAGI. Between the trimmed V and J ends, which lost 5 bases and 6 bases, there was a span of 20 bases. This CDR3 has 16 residues. The CDR3 sequence: CASSVRRGGGGQPQHF. In DNA, the CDR3 is TGTGCCAGCAGTGTACGGAGGGGGGGAGGGGGTCAGCCCCAGCATTTT.

The chain links TRBV12-3 or TRBV12-4 to TRBJ2-7; 7 bases match TRBD1. The CDR3 spans 13 residues. The J segment lost 4 bases and the V segment lost 6 bases, leaving 6 bases of the junction unmatched. CDR3 sequence (DNA): TGTGCCAGCAGAGGGACAGCTGCTTACGAGCAGTACTTC. Amino acid sequence: CASRGTAAYEQYF.

This chain links TRBV4-1 with TRBJ1-1; D is uncertain. This CDR3 spans 19 amino acids. Trimming pared 2 bases from V and 0 bases from J, leaving 22 bases between. Per germline, CDR1 MGHRA and CDR2 YSYEKL. The DNA of the CDR3 is TGCGCCAGCAGCCAAATCCGCTGGATGGCCCGAAGCATGAACACTGAAGCTTTCTTT. Translated: CASSQIRWMARSMNTEAFF.

This clonotype was detected ten times or more. The chain is built from TRBV15 and TRBJ1-2, with 10 bases matching TRBD1. Germline V gene lookup returns CDR1 LNHNV and CDR2 YYDKDF (reference sequence). The CDR3 is made up of 17 amino acids. The V gene end was trimmed by 0 bases and the J gene end by 1 base; junction bases not matched to a gene: 5. The CDR3 DNA is TGTGCCACCAGCAGAGAGACAGGGGGCTATGATAACTATGGCTACACCTTC. It encodes CATSRETGGYDNYGYTF.

By share, this clonotype ranks as medium-sized. The genes are TRBV6-5 and TRBJ1-2; 12 bases match TRBD1. From germline, CDR1 is MNHEY and CDR2 SVGAGI. The CDR3 has 16 residues. The ends lost 2 bases at V and 8 bases at J; junction bases unmatched: 9. The CDR3 protein is CASSYEWDRGLGGYTF. The CDR3 DNA reads TGTGCCAGCAGTTACGAGTGGGACAGGGGGCTGGGCGGCTACACCTTC.

The V gene is TRBV5-1, the J gene TRBJ2-7; 7 bases fit TRBD1. In germline, CDR1 is SGHRS, CDR2 YFSETQ. This CDR3 is built from 14 residues. J gave up 2 bases and V 4 bases, and 6 bases lay outside the gene matches. CDR3: CASSLTGTAYEQYF. CDR3 sequence (DNA): TGCGCCAGCAGCCTAACCGGGACAGCCTACGAGCAGTACTTC.

This clonotype was seen at least ten times. The chain carries TRBV20-1 and TRBJ1-2; no reliable D call. The CDR3 runs to 11 residues. The V end was cut by 4 bases, the J end by 8 bases, with 11 bases between. Germline V CDR1 and CDR2: DFQATT, SNEGSKA (reference sequence). This chain's CDR3 is CSATILWGYTF. In DNA, the CDR3 is TGCAGTGCTACCATCCTTTGGGGCTACACCTTC.

This clonotype has just a few counts. V and J are TRBV29-1 and TRBJ2-2; D unresolved. The CDR3 contains 13 residues. V was cut by 3 bases and J by 4 bases, with 9 bases left in between. The germline V gene encodes CDR1 SQVTM and CDR2 ANQGSEA. CDR3 sequence (DNA): TGCAGCGTTGACAGACGCGCCACCGGGGAGCTGTTTTTT. It yields the protein CSVDRRATGELFF.

This clonotype was counted ten times or more. V gene TRBV20-1 combines with J gene TRBJ2-7; D possibly matches TRBD1 or TRBD2 (5 bases each). Trimming took 0 bases from V and 4 from J, leaving 16 bases between them. Germline V CDR1 and CDR2: DFQATT, SNEGSKA (reference sequence). CDR3 length: 15 residues. CDR3 protein: CSARDLGELPYEQYF. The DNA for the CDR3 is TGCAGTGCTAGAGATTTGGGGGAGCTCCCTTACGAGCAGTACTTC.

The chain is built from TRBV5-1 and TRBJ2-7, with TRBD2 as a possible D gene (6 bases). Trimming shortened V by 3 bases and J by 5 bases, and 21 bases separated the two germline ends. CDR3 length equals 16 residues. CDR1 and CDR2 (germline): SGHRS, YFSETQ. The CDR3 DNA reads as TGCGCCAGCAGCTCTCAGAGTGGAGCTAGCGACCACGAGCAGTACTTC. Its protein product is CASSSQSGASDHEQYF.

This clonotype was found once. The chain links TRBV7-3 to TRBJ2-7; 8 nucleotides line up with TRBD1. Trimming at V came to 4 bases and at J to 7 bases, leaving 12 bases not matched to a gene. Germline CDR1 is SGHTA and CDR2 is FQGTGA. CDR3 length: 15 amino acids. The DNA for the CDR3 is TGTGCCAGCAGCTCCGGGACAGGCTCCCAGAAGGAGCAGTACTTC. Protein sequence: CASSSGTGSQKEQYF.

This clonotype was picked up a small number of times. This chain uses TRBV5-5 with TRBJ1-1; D remains ambiguous. V lost 0 bases, J lost 0 bases, and 9 bases lay in between. Germline V CDR1 and CDR2: SGHKS, YYEKEE (reference sequence). This CDR3 has 15 residues. CDR3 bases: TGTGCCAGCAGCTTGGTGGGGTTGCTGAACACTGAAGCTTTCTTT. Its translation: CASSLVGLLNTEAFF.

The V gene is TRBV18, the J gene TRBJ2-1, with a possible D match to TRBD2 (7 bases). Germline V gives CDR1 KGHSH, CDR2 LQKENI. The CDR3 totals 19 residues. V lost 4 bases to trimming and J lost 2 bases, with 24 bases between them. The DNA of the CDR3 is TGTGCCAGCTCACTGATTATTGGGGGCCGGGGGGCGGCCTACAATGAGCAGTTCTTC. Its translation is CASSLIIGGRGAAYNEQFF.

There are a few counts of this clonotype. The chain joins TRBV7-6 to TRBJ2-1, with TRBD2 matching 8 bases. Trimming removed 3 bases from V and 0 bases from J; junction bases left unmatched: 1. There are 15 residues in the CDR3. CDR1 is SGHVS, CDR2 FNYEAQ, per germline. Here the CDR3 reads CASSFSGGSYNEQFF. In DNA form, the CDR3 reads TGTGCCAGCAGCTTCAGCGGGGGCTCCTACAATGAGCAGTTCTTC.

The chain links TRBV7-6 to TRBJ1-1; possibly TRBD1 for D (5 bases). CDR3 length equals 14 residues. V was clipped by 3 bases and J by 3 bases, with 11 bases between them. Germline assignment: CDR1 SGHVS and CDR2 FNYEAQ. The CDR3 region has the DNA TGTGCCAGCAGCTTCAGGGATGCGGACACTGAAGCTTTCTTT. It yields the protein CASSFRDADTEAFF.

The gene calls are TRBV28 and TRBJ2-4; 9 nucleotides line up with TRBD2. Per the germline V gene, CDR1 is MDHEN and CDR2 is SYDVKM. The CDR3 loop spans 13 amino acids. J lost 4 bases, V lost 7 bases, and 2 bases had no gene match. The CDR3 DNA reads TGTGCCAGCACCGCGGGGGGGAAAAACATTCAGTACTTC. Translating gives CASTAGGKNIQYF.

The gene calls are TRBV7-2 and TRBJ2-3; no clear D. The CDR3 length is 12 residues. Trimming removed 6 bases at V and 2 bases at J, with 6 bases between. Germline CDR1 SGHTA, CDR2 FQGNSA. The CDR3 DNA reads as TGTGCCAGCAGTCGGTTCACAGATACGCAGTATTTT. Protein sequence: CASSRFTDTQYF.

Only one count was recorded for this clonotype. V usage is TRBV12-3 or TRBV12-4 and J usage is TRBJ2-1; the D gene is possibly TRBD2 (5 bases). This CDR3 has 14 amino acids. V was trimmed by 6 bases and J by 7 bases, leaving 16 bases between them. This CDR3 reads CASRAGNKANEQFF. As DNA, the CDR3 is TGTGCCAGCAGGGCGGGTAATAAAGCGAATGAGCAGTTCTTC.

This clonotype was recorded at least ten times. The rearrangement links TRBV12-3 or TRBV12-4 to TRBJ2-7; unclear D gene. Trimming left V 8 bases short and J 0 bases short, with 11 bases between. The CDR3 loop spans 13 amino acids. The CDR3: CASAAASSYEQYF. The CDR3, as DNA: TGTGCCAGCGCCGCGGCCAGCTCCTACGAGCAGTACTTC.

This clonotype was recorded many times. V gene TRBV7-2 combines with J gene TRBJ2-1, with D perhaps matching TRBD1 (5 bases). The V gene's germline CDR1 is SGHTA and CDR2 FQGNSA. The CDR3 has 16 residues. V lost 1 base and J lost 0, with 10 bases in between. In DNA, the CDR3 is TGTGCCAGCAGCTTAGGACAGTTTAGCTCCTACAATGAGCAGTTCTTC. It specifies CASSLGQFSSYNEQFF.